This T cell receptor (beta chain) was recorded in a study of metastatic and nonmetastatic thyroid tumors. Study background: For malignant and benign thyroid patients, tumor or nodule tissue and blood were the sources whose repertoires were compared.

V lost 0 bases to trimming and J lost 0 bases, with 9 bases between them. Per germline, CDR1 MRHNA and CDR2 SNTAGT. This CDR3 is built from 16 residues. All patients were treatment-naive before thyroid surgery. TCRdb ran MiXCR on the PCR reads. The profile shows about 38,000 clones, 25% to 30% of them singletons. The chain uses TRBV6-4 and TRBJ2-1, with D perhaps matching TRBD2 (5 bases). The TCR sequence derives from a male donor with papillary thyroid cancer or a benign thyroid nodule (not recorded which). Some clones in this sample may be carry-over from other donors' samples. Material for sequencing was blood. The CDR3 protein is CASSDSRVSSYNEQFF. The CDR3 nucleotides read TGTGCCAGCAGTGACTCGAGGGTTTCCTCCTACAATGAGCAGTTCTTC.